This entry features one TCR beta chain sequence. Its antigen is currently not known. No quality values exist for individual bases; no much larger clone is one base distant. The data were obtained in a study of blood T cells in healthy people across ages (dated by TCRdb to the mid-2010s). Broadly, across the study: In model experiments, template switching captured roughly one uniquely barcoded TCR beta cDNA molecule for every two T cells. Donors of different ages were randomly distributed across sequencing lanes to avoid experimental bias. For two donors (one aged 18 to 30 and one aged 80 or older), the study analyzed two additional independent replicas of 1 million unique cDNA reads from the same blood draw. Donors were grouped into four age groups: young (average approximately 16 years), middle-aged (39), aged (62) and long-lived (around 82). Age-related changes in TCR beta repertoire diversity were measured in the study by deep sequencing normalized with unique cDNA molecular identifiers. Overall study results and their limits: Donor CMV infection status was unknown, potentially confounding age-related changes in expanded clonotypes. There was a strong correlation between observed TCR beta diversity and the percentage of naive T cells measured by flow cytometry. Estimates of total diversity based on one million sequenced T cells were regarded as lower bounds and as underestimates. As age increased, observed TCR beta diversity per million T cells dropped in a roughly linear way, and a significant reduction was already evident by age 40. Compared with the aged group, the long-lived group had more naive CD4+ T cells, fewer expanded clones and increased TCR diversity, suggesting age selection. Because profiling used bulk unsorted PBMCs, naive and antigen-experienced compartments could not be compared conclusively.

Libraries were prepared through 5' RACE. The sample was run on an Illumina HiSeq 2500. A second PCR of about 6 to 11 cycles was run with a J-beta primer mix and a sample-barcoded 5' primer. A unique molecular identifier was introduced onto each TCR beta cDNA molecule by a template-switch 5' adaptor carrying 12 random nucleotides. At least 3 million CDR3-containing paired-end reads were obtained from each sample. The Mint cDNA synthesis kit, primed by a TRBC-specific oligonucleotide, was used to synthesize first-strand cDNA from all RNA. After uracil-DNA glycosylase treatment, a first 18-cycle PCR used universal primers M1SS and BC2_uni_R on all cDNA. In the source study's methods: Each sample was normalized by randomly selecting 1 million high-quality reads, each carrying a distinct molecular identifier. Reads with shared molecular identifiers were discarded instead of being binned into consensus sequences. CDR3 identification, clonotype clustering and error correction used MiTCR with a Q25 quality threshold and the strictest error-elimination algorithm. A nonparametric unseen species model with Euler transformation was used to estimate a lower bound on total TCR beta diversity. The public sequencing data were trimmed at Q25 with fastp and processed into clonotypes with MiXCR by TCRdb, which kept only in-frame beta chains. Each CDR3 protein gets just one entry, which takes the most common genes and DNA from the rows behind it. The V and J calls were determined by TCRdb, not by the authors. Present in this sample are about 830,000 distinct CDR3 sequences, 62% of which were seen just once. Of the sample, roughly 26% falls within the top ten clones.

According to the germline V gene, CDR1 reads MNHEY and CDR2 reads SVGAGI. A distance of 13 bases separates the germline ends of V and J, which lose 10 bases and 2 bases respectively. Reading from cysteine to phenylalanine, the CDR3 counts 13 amino acids. Of all the DNA, just the CDR3 is kept, 39 bases in frame from base 1. Systemically healthy Caucasian individuals from Russia, over 30 in total and aged about 6 to 90 years, were included as donors. Ten milliliters of peripheral blood were drawn from each donor into EDTA-treated Vacutainer tubes. Ficoll-Paque density-gradient centrifugation was used to isolate PBMCs, with at least 6 million per sample. Trizol reagent was used to extract total RNA from PBMCs, with at least 6 micrograms per sample. Naive CD45RAhigh/CD27high T cell percentages were measured by flow cytometry on a PBMC aliquot from every donor.

This chain is built from TRBV6-5 and TRBJ2-3; there is no confident call for the D gene. This receptor was taken from a man younger than 45 in good health. Source material: blood. The sequence in DNA is TGTGCCACCACGGGCAGAAACACAGATACGCAGTATTTT. This sequence encodes CATTGRNTDTQYF.